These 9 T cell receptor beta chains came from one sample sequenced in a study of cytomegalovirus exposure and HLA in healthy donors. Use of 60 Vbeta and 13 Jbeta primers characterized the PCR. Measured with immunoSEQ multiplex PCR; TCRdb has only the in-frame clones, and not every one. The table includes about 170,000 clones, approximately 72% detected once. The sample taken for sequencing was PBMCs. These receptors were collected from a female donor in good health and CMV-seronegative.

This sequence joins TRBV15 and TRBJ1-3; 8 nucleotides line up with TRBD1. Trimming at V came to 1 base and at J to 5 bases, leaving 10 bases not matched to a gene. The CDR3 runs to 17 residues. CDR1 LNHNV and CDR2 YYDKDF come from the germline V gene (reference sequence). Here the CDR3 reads CATSRGHGQGGRNTIYF. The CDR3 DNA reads TGTGCCACCAGCAGAGGACATGGACAGGGCGGGAGAAACACCATATATTTT.

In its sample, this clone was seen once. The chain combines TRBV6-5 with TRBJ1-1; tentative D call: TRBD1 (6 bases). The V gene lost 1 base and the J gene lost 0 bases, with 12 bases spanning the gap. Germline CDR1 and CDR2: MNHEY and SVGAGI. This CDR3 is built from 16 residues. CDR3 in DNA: TGTGCCAGCAGTTACTTCCCGGGACACTTGAACACTGAAGCTTTCTTT. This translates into CASSYFPGHLNTEAFF.

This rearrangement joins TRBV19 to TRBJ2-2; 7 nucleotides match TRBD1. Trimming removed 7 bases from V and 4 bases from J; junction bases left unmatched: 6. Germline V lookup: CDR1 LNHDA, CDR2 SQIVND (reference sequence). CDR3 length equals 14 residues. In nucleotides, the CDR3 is TGTGCCAGTAAAAAGGGGGCGGTCACCGGGGAGCTGTTTTTT. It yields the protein CASKKGAVTGELFF. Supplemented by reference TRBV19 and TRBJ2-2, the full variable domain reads DGGITQSPKYLFRKEGQNVTLSCEQNLNHDAMYWYRQDPGQGLRLIYYSQIVNDFQKGDIAEGYSVSREKKESFPLTVTSAQKNPTAFYLCASKKGAVTGELFFGEGSRLTVL.

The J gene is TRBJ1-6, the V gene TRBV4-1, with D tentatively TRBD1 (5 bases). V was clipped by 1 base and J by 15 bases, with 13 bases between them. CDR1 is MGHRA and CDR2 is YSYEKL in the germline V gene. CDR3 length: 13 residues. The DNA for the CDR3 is TGCGCCAGCAGCCAAGTAGGAGGGGAGATCCTCCACTTT. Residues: CASSQVGGEILHF.

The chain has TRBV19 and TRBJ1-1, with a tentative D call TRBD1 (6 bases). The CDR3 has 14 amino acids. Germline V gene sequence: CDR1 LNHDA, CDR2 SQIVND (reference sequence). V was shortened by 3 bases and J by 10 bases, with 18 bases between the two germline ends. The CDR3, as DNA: TGTGCCAGTAGTATGGACAGATTGGGGGTAGGAGCTTTCTTT. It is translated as CASSMDRLGVGAFF.

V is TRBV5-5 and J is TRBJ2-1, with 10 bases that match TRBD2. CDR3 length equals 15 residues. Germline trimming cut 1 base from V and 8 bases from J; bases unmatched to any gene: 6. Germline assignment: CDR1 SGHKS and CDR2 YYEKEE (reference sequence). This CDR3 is CASSLIAGGIDEQFF. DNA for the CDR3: TGTGCCAGCAGCTTGATAGCGGGGGGAATCGATGAGCAGTTCTTC.

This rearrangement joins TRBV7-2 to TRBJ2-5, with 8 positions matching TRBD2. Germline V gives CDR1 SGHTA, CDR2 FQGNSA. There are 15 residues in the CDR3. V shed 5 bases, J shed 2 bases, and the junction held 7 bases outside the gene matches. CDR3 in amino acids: CASSGRTSLQETQYF. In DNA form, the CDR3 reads TGTGCCAGCAGCGGCAGGACTAGCCTACAAGAGACCCAGTACTTC.

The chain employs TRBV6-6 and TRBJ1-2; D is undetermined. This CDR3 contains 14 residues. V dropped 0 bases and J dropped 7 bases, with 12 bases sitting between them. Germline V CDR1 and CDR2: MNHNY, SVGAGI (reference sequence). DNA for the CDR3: TGTGCCAGCAGTTACTCGTCGGGAGAGGGTGGCTACACCTTC. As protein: CASSYSSGEGGYTF.

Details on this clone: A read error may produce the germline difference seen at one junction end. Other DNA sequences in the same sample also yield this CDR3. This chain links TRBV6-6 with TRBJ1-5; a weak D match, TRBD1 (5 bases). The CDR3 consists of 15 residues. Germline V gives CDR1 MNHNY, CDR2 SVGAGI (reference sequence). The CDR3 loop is CASSYLGQRNQPQHF. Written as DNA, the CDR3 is TGTGCTAGCAGTTACTTGGGGCAGCGCAATCAGCCCCAGCATTTT.